This T cell receptor beta chain appears in the sequencing data of a study of identical twins. This clonotype appeared many times. TCRdb reprocessed the 5' RACE reads with MiXCR, giving one entry per CDR3 protein. The data contain 450,000 or so distinct CDR3 sequences, around an eighth of them singletons. The ends were cut back, 6 bases at V and 3 bases at J, with 20 bases in the middle. The CDR3 is 17 residues long. Germline V lookup: CDR1 MNHEY, CDR2 SVGEGT. The sample also formed part of further work on yellow fever vaccine responses in identical twins.

The gene calls are TRBV6-2 or TRBV6-3 and TRBJ2-2; either TRBD1 or TRBD2 may fit D (5 bases each). Sequencing was done on a sample of CD4+ T cells sorted from blood. This TCR was recovered from a woman aged 18 to 35 in good health. The CDR3 DNA reads TGTGCCAGCAGGGCCCCCAGGGCGGGTGGCTACACCGGGGAGCTGTTTTTT. It translates to CASRAPRAGGYTGELFF.